The rows below give T cell receptor beta chains drawn from one sample of a study of PD-L1 blockade in urothelial cancer. The method was immunoSEQ multiplex PCR; TCRdb's version includes in-frame clones alone and lacks a portion of them. The repertoire includes roughly 44,000 clones, more than 75% of them detected once, and roughly 3.2% sits in the top ten. Sequenced material: PBMCs, taken around atezolizumab (anti-PD-L1) treatment. These TCRs come from an older man with urothelial cancer. The CDR3 runs from the conserved cysteine through the conserved F or W. A D gene is named only where the DNA matches it firmly. The listing skips clone size in some rows; elsewhere it reads once, few, many or a size class.

clone_size	cdr3_length	j_call	v_call	d_call	cdr3_aa	cdr3_nt
-	14	TRBJ1-2	TRBV30	TRBD1	CAWSRQGLNYGYTF	TGTGCCTGGAGTCGACAGGGCCTGAACTATGGCTACACCTTC
-	15	TRBJ2-7	TRBV2	-	CASSRGLLNAYEQYF	TGTGCCAGCAGCAGAGGACTGCTAAATGCCTACGAGCAGTACTTC
once	13	TRBJ2-7	TRBV7-2	TRBD1	CASSLRTGYEQYF	TGTGCCAGCAGCTTGAGGACAGGGTACGAGCAGTACTTC
-	19	TRBJ1-1	TRBV7-9	-	CASSLGSGGYVGLNTEAFF	TGTGCCAGCAGCTTAGGGTCGGGGGGGTACGTGGGATTGAACACTGAAGCTTTCTTT
-	17	TRBJ1-5	TRBV4-3	-	CASSQEWRRSAHQPQHF	TGCGCCAGCAGCCAAGAATGGCGGCGGAGTGCCCATCAGCCCCAGCATTTT
-	15	TRBJ2-6	TRBV18	-	CASSPSQAGANVLTF	TGTGCCAGCTCACCCTCCCAGGCCGGGGCCAACGTCCTGACTTTC
-	18	TRBJ2-2	TRBV6-1	TRBD2	CASSGWTSGREDTGELFF	TGTGCCAGCAGTGGCTGGACTAGCGGGAGAGAAGACACCGGGGAGCTGTTTTTT
-	16	TRBJ2-1	TRBV5-5	TRBD2	CASSFGTSGRVNEQFF	TGTGCCAGCAGCTTCGGTACTAGCGGGAGAGTGAATGAGCAGTTCTTC
-	14	TRBJ2-7	TRBV7-9	TRBD1	CASSSVDRANEQYF	TGTGCCAGCAGCTCAGTAGACAGGGCAAACGAGCAGTACTTC
few	14	TRBJ2-3	TRBV27	-	CASSPKRRTDTQYF	TGTGCCAGCAGTCCCAAGCGGCGCACAGATACGCAGTATTTT
-	14	TRBJ2-7	TRBV18	TRBD1	CASSLGTGSYEQYF	TGTGCCAGCTCACTGGGGACAGGTTCCTACGAGCAGTACTTC
-	20	TRBJ2-7	TRBV2	TRBD1	CASSVNPGHNPGQTSYEQYF	TGTGCCAGCAGCGTAAACCCGGGACATAACCCGGGACAGACCTCCTACGAGCAGTACTTC
-	14	TRBJ1-4	TRBV9	TRBD1	CASSGGTGEKKLFF	TGTGCCAGCAGCGGCGGGACAGGGGAGAAAAAACTGTTTTTT
many	14	TRBJ1-2	TRBV6-1	TRBD1	CASSGQGSNYGYTF	TGTGCCAGCAGCGGACAGGGATCCAACTATGGCTACACCTTC
-	15	TRBJ1-2	TRBV18	TRBD1	CASSSTGGADYGYTF	TGTGCCAGCTCATCCACAGGGGGCGCCGACTATGGCTACACCTTC
-	15	TRBJ2-1	TRBV25-1	TRBD2	CASSSAGAGGNEQFF	TGTGCCAGCAGTTCAGCGGGAGCCGGGGGCAATGAGCAGTTCTTC
-	13	TRBJ1-1	TRBV2	-	CARSTDTNTEAFF	TGTGCCAGGTCGACGGACACAAACACTGAAGCTTTCTTT
-	15	TRBJ2-6	TRBV6-5	TRBD2	CASSRGGSGANVLTF	TGTGCCAGCAGTCGGGGGGGCTCTGGGGCCAACGTCCTGACTTTC
-	13	TRBJ1-5	TRBV18	-	CASSPRPREAQHF	TGTGCCAGCTCACCGAGGCCGCGAGAGGCCCAGCATTTT
-	12	TRBJ1-2	TRBV2	TRBD1	CASSQRQGGYTF	TGTGCCAGCAGTCAAAGACAGGGTGGCTACACCTTC
-	14	TRBJ2-7	TRBV29-1	TRBD1	CSVEGGQGLYEQYF	TGCAGCGTTGAAGGAGGACAGGGGCTCTACGAGCAGTACTTC
few	13	TRBJ2-3	TRBV7-9	TRBD1	CASTRDRWDTQYF	TGTGCCAGCACCAGGGACAGGTGGGATACGCAGTATTTT
-	18	TRBJ1-1	TRBV7-2	TRBD1	CASSLRAGTGRLNTEAFF	TGTGCCAGCAGCTTACGGGCCGGGACAGGGAGGCTGAACACTGAAGCTTTCTTT
once	17	TRBJ2-7	TRBV19	TRBD1	CASSTKKMTGVVGEQYF	TGTGCCAGTAGTACCAAAAAAATGACAGGGGTGGTTGGCGAGCAGTACTTC
-	14	TRBJ1-2	TRBV7-5	-	CVRSLPHPLYGYTF	TGTGTCAGAAGCTTACCACATCCCCTTTATGGCTACACCTTC
-	12	TRBJ2-3	TRBV4-1	TRBD1	CASSQGTGAQYF	TGCGCCAGCAGCCAAGGGACAGGGGCGCAGTATTTT
-	14	TRBJ1-2	TRBV4-1	-	CASSQGPGDYGYTF	TGCGCCAGCAGCCAGGGCCCTGGCGACTATGGCTACACCTTC
-	13	TRBJ1-5	TRBV29-1	-	CSVLTAQDQPQHF	TGCAGCGTTCTGACAGCCCAGGACCAGCCCCAGCATTTT
-	15	TRBJ2-1	TRBV6-1	-	CASSEVRQTAGEQFF	TGTGCCAGCAGTGAAGTCAGACAAACCGCGGGTGAGCAGTTCTTC
-	14	TRBJ1-1	TRBV29-1	-	CSATPTGMNTEAFF	TGCAGCGCTACCCCCACAGGGATGAACACTGAAGCTTTCTTT
-	15	TRBJ2-1	TRBV2	TRBD2	CASATSGNPNNEQFF	TGTGCCAGTGCGACTAGCGGGAACCCCAACAATGAGCAGTTCTTC
once	15	TRBJ2-2	TRBV4-2	-	CASSQRGSHTGELFF	TGTGCCAGCAGCCAACGGGGTTCGCACACCGGGGAGCTGTTTTTT
-	13	TRBJ2-2	TRBV7-3	-	CASSTTGTGELFF	TGTGCCAGCAGCACTACAGGGACCGGGGAGCTGTTTTTT
few	14	TRBJ2-7	TRBV5-4	TRBD1	CASSTGTGAYEQYF	TGTGCCAGCAGCACCGGGACAGGGGCCTACGAGCAGTACTTC
-	15	TRBJ2-1	TRBV5-1	-	CASSVVGVRDNEQFF	TGCGCCAGCAGCGTTGTAGGGGTACGGGACAATGAGCAGTTCTTC
-	12	TRBJ2-1	TRBV29-1	TRBD1	CSAGQVYNEQFF	TGCAGCGCAGGACAGGTTTACAATGAGCAGTTCTTC
few	13	TRBJ1-1	TRBV23-1	-	CASTTGVNTEAFF	TGCGCCAGCACGACGGGGGTGAACACTGAAGCTTTCTTT
-	14	TRBJ2-7	TRBV6-1	-	CASNRNRAGGEQYF	TGTGCCAGCAATCGAAACAGGGCTGGCGGCGAGCAGTACTTC
-	15	TRBJ2-5	TRBV1	-	CTSSQDGLAMETQYF	TGCACCAGCAGCCAAGACGGTCTCGCGATGGAGACCCAGTACTTC
-	14	TRBJ2-5	TRBV4-1	-	CASSQSSDRETQYF	TGCGCCAGCAGCCAATCTAGTGACCGAGAGACCCAGTACTTC
-	15	TRBJ2-7	TRBV7-9	-	CASSPRTMRAEEQYF	TGTGCCAGCAGCCCCAGAACTATGAGAGCCGAAGAGCAGTACTTC
-	16	TRBJ2-1	TRBV10-3	TRBD2	CAIGGSGRPGGNEQFF	TGTGCCATCGGGGGTAGCGGGAGGCCCGGGGGCAATGAGCAGTTCTTC
-	15	TRBJ2-7	TRBV5-1	TRBD1	CASSPRTGGSYEQYF	TGCGCCAGCAGTCCCCGGACAGGGGGCTCCTACGAGCAGTACTTC
once	14	TRBJ1-5	TRBV7-6	-	CASSLGGAGQPQHF	TGTGCCAGCAGCTTAGGCGGGGCAGGGCAGCCCCAGCATTTT
-	13	TRBJ1-2	TRBV29-1	-	CSVERQGRYGYTF	TGCAGCGTTGAACGCCAGGGGCGATATGGCTACACCTTC
few	16	TRBJ1-3	TRBV27	-	CASKAQQGRAGNTIYF	TGTGCCAGCAAAGCCCAACAGGGAAGGGCTGGAAACACCATATATTTT
-	15	TRBJ2-5	TRBV19	TRBD2	CASSSIGGGQETQYF	TGTGCCAGTAGCTCTATTGGGGGGGGCCAAGAGACCCAGTACTTC
-	12	TRBJ2-3	TRBV7-9	-	CASSFSLDTQYF	TGTGCCAGCAGCTTTTCCCTAGATACGCAGTATTTT
-	16	TRBJ2-2	TRBV5-1	TRBD1	CASSWNRGSNTGELFF	TGCGCCAGCAGCTGGAACAGGGGGAGTAACACCGGGGAGCTGTTTTTT
-	15	TRBJ1-1	TRBV27	TRBD1	CASSFRTGASAEAFF	TGTGCCAGCAGTTTCCGAACAGGGGCGAGCGCTGAAGCTTTCTTT
-	15	TRBJ2-3	TRBV19	TRBD2	CASSIVAGVRDTQYF	TGTGCCAGTAGTATAGTAGCGGGAGTTCGCGATACGCAGTATTTT
-	14	TRBJ1-4	TRBV19	-	CASSMGQQNEKLFF	TGTGCCAGTAGTATGGGGCAGCAAAATGAAAAACTGTTTTTT
-	14	TRBJ2-1	TRBV28	-	CASSVDSSYNEQFF	TGTGCCAGCAGTGTCGACAGCTCCTACAATGAGCAGTTCTTC
few	12	TRBJ2-1	TRBV19	-	CASSPRGGEQFF	TGTGCCAGTAGCCCAAGAGGGGGTGAGCAGTTCTTC
-	15	TRBJ2-7	TRBV9	TRBD2	CASSVGTSGSLEQYF	TGTGCCAGCAGCGTAGGCACTAGCGGGAGTTTGGAGCAGTACTTC
-	14	TRBJ2-3	TRBV2	TRBD1	CASRRQGPTDTQYF	TGTGCCAGCAGGAGACAGGGACCCACAGATACGCAGTATTTT
-	15	TRBJ2-7	TRBV9	-	CASSPGLLSPPEQYF	TGTGCCAGCAGCCCAGGACTCCTCTCACCGCCCGAGCAGTACTTC
-	14	TRBJ1-1	TRBV10-3	TRBD1	CAISEGDRNTEAFF	TGTGCCATCAGTGAAGGGGACAGAAACACTGAAGCTTTCTTT
-	14	TRBJ2-3	TRBV16	-	CASSLGGRPDTQYF	TGTGCCAGCAGCCTAGGGGGACGACCAGATACGCAGTATTTT
-	15	TRBJ2-1	TRBV7-2	TRBD2	CASSSSASGYNEQFF	TGTGCCAGCAGCTCGTCAGCTAGCGGGTACAATGAGCAGTTCTTC